This TCR beta chain emerged from a study of control samples from healthy donors and cancer patients. V lost 2 bases, J lost 2 bases, and 8 bases stayed unmatched. The CDR3 contains 18 residues. Germline CDR1 reads SGHTA; CDR2 reads FQGNSA. The method was immunoSEQ multiplex PCR; TCRdb's version includes in-frame clones alone and lacks a portion of them. The repertoire holds about 30,000 clones, with 91% as singletons. The rearrangement links TRBV7-2 to TRBJ2-6, with 8 nucleotides matching TRBD1. Input material: PBMCs. This TCR was sampled from a man aged 45 to 65 with lung cancer. CDR3 coding DNA: TGTGCCAGCAGCTTAATCGGACAGGGTAGTGCTGGGGCCAACGTCCTGACTTTC. Translated: CASSLIGQGSAGANVLTF.